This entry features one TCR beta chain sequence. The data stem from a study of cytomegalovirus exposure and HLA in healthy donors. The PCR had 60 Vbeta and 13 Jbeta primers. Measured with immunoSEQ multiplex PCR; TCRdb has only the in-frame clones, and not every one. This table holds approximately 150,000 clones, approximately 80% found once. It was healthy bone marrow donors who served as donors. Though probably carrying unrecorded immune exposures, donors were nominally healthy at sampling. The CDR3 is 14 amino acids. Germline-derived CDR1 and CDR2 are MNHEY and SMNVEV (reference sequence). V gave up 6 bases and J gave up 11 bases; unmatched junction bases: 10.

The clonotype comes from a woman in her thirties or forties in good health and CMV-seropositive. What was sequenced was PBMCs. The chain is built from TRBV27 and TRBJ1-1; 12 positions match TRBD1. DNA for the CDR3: TGTGCCAGCAGCCCCCTTGGGACAGGGGGCAGGGCTTTCTTT. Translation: CASSPLGTGGRAFF.